This T cell receptor (beta chain) was identified during a study of CD8+CD57+ T cells in acquired aplastic anemia. The use of genomic DNA as template underpinned the TCR beta VDJ and CDR3 profiling. TCRdb independently ran MiXCR on the reads; one entry per CDR3 protein. The repertoire holds roughly 38,000 distinct CDR3 sequences, around three quarters seen once, with 22% in the top ten. The CDR3 runs to 14 residues. The ends lost 4 bases at V and 3 bases at J; junction bases unmatched: 4. Germline-derived CDR1 and CDR2 are DFQATT and SNEGSKA (reference sequence). The receptor's source is a human donor in good health, serving as a control. The sequenced material came from sorted CD4+, CD8+, or CD8+CD57+ T cells (not recorded which) from PBMCs. The chain carries TRBV20-1 and TRBJ1-3, with 9 bases identical to TRBD1. CDR3 in DNA: TGCAGTGCTACCCGGACAGGGGTTGGAAACACCATATATTTT. It is translated as CSATRTGVGNTIYF.